One sample yielded the 21 T cell receptor beta chains listed below, sequenced in a study of T cells and copy number aberrations in small-cell lung cancer. Measured with immunoSEQ multiplex PCR; TCRdb has only the in-frame clones, and not every one. The sample consists of over 2,000 clones, over 75% of them appearing once. The sequenced material came from tumor tissue. The receptors here all came from a man aged 55 to 70 with small cell lung cancer.

The CDR3 is CASSSGVETQYF. In DNA, the CDR3 is TGTGCCAGCAGCTCAGGGGTAGAGACCCAGTACTTC. V usage is TRBV11-2 and J usage is TRBJ2-5; a weak D match, TRBD1 (6 bases). Looked up from germline, CDR1 is SGHAT and CDR2 is FQNNGV. The CDR3 covers 12 residues. With 4 bases removed from V and 4 bases from J, the gap between germline ends came to 7 bases.

The V call is TRBV4-1, the J call TRBJ2-3; 10 nucleotides line up with TRBD2. CDR3 length: 16 residues. CDR1 is MGHRA and CDR2 is YSYEKL in the germline V gene. J gave up 3 bases and V 1 base, and 4 bases lay outside the gene matches. CDR3 coding DNA: TGCGCCAGCAGCCAAGCGAGCGGGGGGGCGACAGATACGCAGTATTTT. This gives the protein CASSQASGGATDTQYF.

The rearrangement joins TRBV11-3 to TRBJ1-2, with unresolved D. The CDR3 has 13 residues. CDR1 is SGHNT, CDR2 YENEEA, per germline. With 5 bases removed from V and 6 bases from J, the gap between germline ends came to 13 bases. CDR3 protein: CASSPAPGDGYTF. Here the CDR3 DNA reads TGTGCCAGCAGCCCCGCGCCGGGCGATGGCTACACCTTC.

This clone was seen a handful of times. This rearrangement joins TRBV27 to TRBJ2-7; D uncertain. The CDR3 is 14 amino acids. CDR1 is MNHEY and CDR2 is SMNVEV in the germline V gene (reference sequence). V dropped 5 bases and J dropped 0 bases, with 11 bases sitting between them. The CDR3 loop is CASSVKGFSYEQYF. The CDR3 nucleotides are TGTGCCAGCAGTGTGAAGGGATTCTCCTACGAGCAGTACTTC.

The rearrangement links TRBV28 to TRBJ2-7; 9 nucleotides agree with TRBD1. Germline CDR1 reads MDHEN; CDR2 reads SYDVKM. Losses at the gene ends were 6 bases for V and 5 bases for J; bases not matched to a gene: 11. This CDR3 spans 15 amino acids. The CDR3 DNA sequence: TGTGCCAGCAGGATTCCCGGGACAGGGACCCACGAGCAGTACTTC. This translates into CASRIPGTGTHEQYF.

The chain is built from TRBV11-3 and TRBJ2-2; weak D call: TRBD2 (6 bases). This CDR3 is built from 14 residues. V gave up 3 bases and J gave up 1 base, with 6 bases separating them. Germline CDR1 reads SGHNT; CDR2 reads YENEEA. DNA for the CDR3: TGTGCCAGCAGCTTCGGGGGGAACACCGGGGAGCTGTTTTTT. Translating gives CASSFGGNTGELFF.

The J gene is TRBJ2-1, the V gene TRBV30; D is possibly TRBD1 (6 bases). Trimming left V 2 bases short and J 10 bases short, with 12 bases between. Germline CDR1 reads GTSNPN; CDR2 reads SVGIG (reference sequence). This CDR3 has 12 amino acids. The CDR3 sequence is CAWSSTTGEQFF. CDR3 DNA sequence: TGTGCCTGGAGTTCTACTACAGGGGAGCAGTTCTTC.

This chain links TRBV2 with TRBJ2-7; D gene uncertain. Germline values: CDR1 SNHLY, CDR2 FYNNEI. This CDR3 is 12 amino acids long. The V gene lost 2 bases and the J gene lost 2 bases, with 4 bases spanning the gap. In nucleotides, the CDR3 is TGTGCCAGCAGTGAACAGGCCTACGAGCAGTACTTC. The encoded protein is CASSEQAYEQYF. Together with reference TRBV2 and TRBJ2-7, the CDR3 gives the full variable domain: EPEVTQTPSHQVTQMGQEVILRCVPISNHLYFYWYRQILGQKVEFLVSFYNNEISEKSEIFDDQFSVERPDGSNFTLKIRSTKLEDSAMYFCASSEQAYEQYFGPGTRLTVT.

The count of this clone is one. The chain links TRBV5-1 to TRBJ1-1, with 7 nucleotides matching TRBD1. Germline V gives CDR1 SGHRS, CDR2 YFSETQ. With V trimmed by 0 bases and J by 7 bases, 6 bases remained unmatched. The CDR3 runs to 14 residues. The CDR3 nucleotides read TGCGCCAGCAGCTTGGACAGGGGCTGGGATGAAGCTTTCTTT. It yields the protein CASSLDRGWDEAFF.

The CDR3 nucleotides read TGTGCCAGCAGCTCCAAAACACCGGGGGGCCCTAATGAGCAGTTCTTC. Protein sequence: CASSSKTPGGPNEQFF. The rearrangement links TRBV11-3 to TRBJ2-1, with D maybe TRBD2 (7 bases). Germline values: CDR1 SGHNT, CDR2 YENEEA. The CDR3 runs 16 residues. Trimming left V 4 bases short and J 7 bases short, with 20 bases between.

To note about this clone: The sample carries other DNA sequences with the same CDR3. The V call is TRBV18, the J call TRBJ1-3; D gene uncertain. This CDR3 comprises 15 residues. Germline V gene data show CDR1 as KGHSH and CDR2 as LQKENI. The germline V and J ends were trimmed by 2 bases and 1 base, with 9 bases remaining between them. This CDR3 reads CASSPDLGSGNTIYF. The CDR3 nucleotides are TGTGCCAGCTCACCAGACCTGGGTTCTGGAAACACCATATATTTT.

The count of this clone is one. The chain has TRBV18 and TRBJ2-7; D not certain. Between the trimmed V and J ends, which lost 3 bases and 2 bases, there was a span of 11 bases. Per germline, CDR1 KGHSH and CDR2 LQKENI. The CDR3 runs to 14 residues. The CDR3 spells CASSPQGYTYEQYF. The CDR3 DNA sequence: TGTGCCAGCTCACCCCAAGGTTATACCTACGAGCAGTACTTC.

A remark on this clone: The junction differs from germline at one of its ends, possibly a read error. Different DNA sequences within this sample yield the same CDR3. The chain uses TRBV5-4 and TRBJ1-5, with D perhaps matching TRBD1 (6 bases). The CDR3 contains 14 residues. Germline V CDR1 and CDR2: SGHNT, YYREEE (reference sequence). Here the CDR3 reads CASSLRGADQPQHF. The CDR3 DNA follows: TGTGCTAGCAGCTTGCGGGGGGCTGATCAGCCCCAGCATTTT.

The chain is built from TRBV19 and TRBJ1-5, with a weak D call TRBD1 (6 bases). Trimming removed 7 bases at V and 0 bases at J, with 16 bases between. CDR3 size: 16 residues. Germline V CDR1 and CDR2: LNHDA, SQIVND (reference sequence). The CDR3: CASNLPTGYSNQPQHF. CDR3 coding DNA: TGTGCCAGTAACCTACCGACAGGTTATAGCAATCAGCCCCAGCATTTT.

Comment on this clone: One end of the junction varies from germline; a read error may be responsible. The sample has other DNA sequences that encode this CDR3 too. The rearrangement joins TRBV7-9 to TRBJ2-7; 11 nucleotides line up with TRBD2. The germline V gene has CDR1 SEHNR and CDR2 FQNEAQ (reference sequence). The CDR3 consists of 15 residues. CDR3 protein: CASKLAGGPTYEQYF. In nucleotides, the CDR3 is TGTGCCAGCAAGCTAGCGGGAGGACCTACCTACGAGCAGTACTTT.

The chain is built from TRBV27 and TRBJ1-4; unclear D gene. Trimming shortened V by 3 bases and J by 5 bases, and 10 bases separated the two germline ends. Germline V gene data show CDR1 as MNHEY and CDR2 as SMNVEV (reference sequence). The CDR3 runs to 14 residues. CDR3 residues: CASSFWGENEKLFF. DNA for the CDR3: TGTGCCAGCAGTTTTTGGGGAGAGAATGAAAAACTGTTTTTT.

V is TRBV2 and J is TRBJ2-2; D perhaps matches TRBD2 (7 bases). Between the trimmed V and J ends, which lost 3 bases and 3 bases, there was a span of 11 bases. CDR1 and CDR2 (germline): SNHLY, FYNNEI. The CDR3 is made up of 15 amino acids. The CDR3 nucleotides are TGTGCCAGCAGTGAGGGGGCGGGAGACACCGGGGAGCTGTTTTTT. Protein: CASSEGAGDTGELFF.

The sample holds a few counts of this clone. This chain's CDR3 is CASSVPGADTQYF. CDR3 sequence (DNA): TGTGCCAGCAGCGTACCAGGGGCAGATACGCAGTATTTT. This chain joins TRBV9 and TRBJ2-3; perhaps TRBD1 as D (6 bases). The germline V and J ends were trimmed by 1 base and 4 bases, with 7 bases remaining between them. Germline V lookup: CDR1 SGDLS, CDR2 YYNGEE. The CDR3 has 13 amino acids.

This rearrangement joins TRBV18 to TRBJ2-7, with D possibly TRBD1 on 7 matching bases. The V end was cut by 3 bases, the J end by 5 bases, with 20 bases between. CDR3 length: 16 residues. Germline V gene sequence: CDR1 KGHSH, CDR2 LQKENI. CDR3 protein: CASSPGDREVSNEQYF. In DNA form, the CDR3 reads TGTGCCAGCTCACCCGGAGACAGGGAGGTGTCGAACGAGCAGTACTTC.

V is TRBV7-2 and J is TRBJ2-1; D is uncertain. This CDR3 spans 11 amino acids. Trimming took 5 bases from V and 12 from J, leaving 11 bases between them. Germline CDR1 reads SGHTA; CDR2 reads FQGNSA. The CDR3 region is CASSLKQGQFF. CDR3 coding DNA: TGTGCCAGCAGCCTTAAGCAAGGGCAGTTCTTC.

This sequence joins TRBV11-2 and TRBJ2-5; D call uncertain. The CDR3 length is 15 residues. V lost 5 bases and J 2 bases, leaving 15 bases between the germline ends. Germline values: CDR1 SGHAT, CDR2 FQNNGV. CDR3 residues: CASSHLSRKQETQYF. The CDR3 nucleotides are TGTGCCAGCAGCCACCTCTCTAGGAAGCAAGAGACCCAGTACTTC. Supplemented by reference TRBV11-2 and TRBJ2-5, the full variable domain reads EAGVAQSPRYKIIEKRQSVAFWCNPISGHATLYWYQQILGQGPKLLIQFQNNGVVDDSQLPKDRFSAERLKGVDSTLKIQPAKLEDSAVYLCASSHLSRKQETQYFGPGTRLLVL.